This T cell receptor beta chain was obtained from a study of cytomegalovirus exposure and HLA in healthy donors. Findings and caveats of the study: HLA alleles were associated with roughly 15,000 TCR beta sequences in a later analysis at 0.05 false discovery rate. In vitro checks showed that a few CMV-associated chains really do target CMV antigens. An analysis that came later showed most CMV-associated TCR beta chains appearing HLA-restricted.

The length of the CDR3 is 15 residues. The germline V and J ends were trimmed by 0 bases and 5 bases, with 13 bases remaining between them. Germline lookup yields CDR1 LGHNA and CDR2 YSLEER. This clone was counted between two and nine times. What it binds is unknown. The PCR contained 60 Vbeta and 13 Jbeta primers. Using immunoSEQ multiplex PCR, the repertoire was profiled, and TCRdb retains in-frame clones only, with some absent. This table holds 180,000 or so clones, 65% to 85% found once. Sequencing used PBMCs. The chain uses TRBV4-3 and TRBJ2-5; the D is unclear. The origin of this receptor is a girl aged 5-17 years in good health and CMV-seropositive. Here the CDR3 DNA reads TGCGCCAGCAGCCAAGAGGCACTCTTGAGGGAGACCCAGTACTTC. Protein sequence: CASSQEALLRETQYF.